Listed below are T cell receptor beta chains from one sample, sequenced in a study of OX40 agonist ivuxolimab in advanced cancers. Method: immunoSEQ multiplex PCR; TCRdb's copy keeps in-frame clones and lacks some. The table records tens of thousands of clones, 82% of them present only once. Source: CD4+ or CD8+ T cells sorted from blood, taken in a trial of the OX40 agonist ivuxolimab. The source is an adult with an advanced solid tumor such as melanoma, head and neck, liver or kidney cancer. Each CDR3 is given with its conserved first and last residue. D genes are given only for firm matches. Some rows mark clone size as missing; the rest say once, few, many or name a class of expanded clone.

cdr3_length d_call clone_size j_call v_call cdr3_aa cdr3_nt
14 . . TRBJ2-7 TRBV6-1 CASSDRHPSYEQYF TGTGCCAGCAGTGACCGGCACCCCTCCTACGAGCAGTACTTC
14 . . TRBJ2-7 TRBV11-2 CASRVLRGGYEQYF TGTGCCAGCAGGGTCCTAAGAGGGGGCTACGAGCAGTACTTC
13 . . TRBJ2-1 TRBV14 CASSQVSTDEQFF TGTGCCAGCAGCCAAGTATCTACCGATGAGCAGTTCTTC
13 . . TRBJ1-2 TRBV10-3 CAISESLDYGYTF TGTGCCATCAGTGAGTCGTTAGACTATGGCTACACCTTC
12 . . TRBJ1-1 TRBV28 CASSLSRGGAFF TGTGCCAGCAGTTTAAGCAGGGGAGGGGCTTTCTTT
15 . . TRBJ2-2 TRBV6-1 CASATRSLVTGELFF TGTGCCAGCGCTACCCGGAGCTTGGTCACCGGGGAGCTGTTTTTT
16 TRBD2 . TRBJ2-2 TRBV5-6 CASSLNSLADTGELFF TGTGCCAGCAGCTTGAATTCGCTAGCGGACACCGGGGAGCTGTTTTTT
17 TRBD1 . TRBJ1-5 TRBV5-8 CASSPDRVWDSNQPQHF TGTGCCAGCAGCCCGGACAGGGTTTGGGATAGCAATCAGCCCCAGCATTTT
16 . . TRBJ2-2 TRBV5-1 CASSLGSGYPTGELFF TGCGCCAGCAGCTTGGGTTCTGGGTACCCCACCGGGGAGCTGTTTTTT
18 . few TRBJ2-1 TRBV5-4 CASSEKQSFGSSYNEQFF TGTGCCAGCAGCGAGAAACAGAGTTTTGGTAGCTCCTACAATGAGCAGTTCTTC
17 TRBD1 . TRBJ2-2 TRBV19 CASSRGMGQTNTGELFF TGTGCCAGTAGTAGGGGGATGGGACAGACGAACACCGGGGAGCTGTTTTTT
14 . once TRBJ1-2 TRBV7-9 CASSLDGYPVGYTF TGTGCCAGCAGCTTAGACGGCTACCCTGTCGGCTACACCTTC
15 . . TRBJ2-5 TRBV28 CASSSGGALLGTQYF TGTGCCAGCAGTTCTGGCGGAGCCCTTTTGGGGACCCAGTACTTC
15 TRBD1 . TRBJ2-1 TRBV19 CASSMGQRGYNEQFF TGTGCCAGTAGTATGGGACAGAGGGGGTACAATGAGCAGTTCTTC
16 . . TRBJ2-1 TRBV18 CASSPSSTGWGGEQFF TGTGCCAGCTCACCTAGTTCAACAGGGTGGGGCGGTGAGCAGTTCTTC
12 . . TRBJ2-5 TRBV18 CASSRDRETQYF TGTGCCAGCTCACGGGACCGAGAGACCCAGTACTTC
15 . . TRBJ2-4 TRBV28 CASSSGWTGKNIQYF TGTGCCAGCAGCTCGGGATGGACGGGGAAAAACATTCAGTACTTC
15 TRBD2 . TRBJ2-5 TRBV2 CASRTPSGGGETQYF TGTGCCAGCAGAACACCTAGCGGGGGCGGGGAGACCCAGTACTTC
15 TRBD1 . TRBJ1-1 TRBV7-9 CASSFSGTAATEAFF TGTGCCAGCAGCTTCTCCGGGACAGCGGCCACTGAAGCTTTCTTT
16 . . TRBJ1-4 TRBV4-1 CASSQRLGLEDEKLFF TGCGCCAGCAGCCAAAGGCTGGGGCTGGAGGATGAAAAACTGTTTTTT
15 . . TRBJ2-2 TRBV6-5 CASSLTGLWAGELFF TGTGCCAGCAGTCTGACAGGTTTATGGGCCGGGGAGCTGTTTTTT
14 . . TRBJ1-3 TRBV11-1 CASSDRQSGNTIYF TGTGCCAGCAGCGACCGACAGAGTGGAAACACCATATATTTT
15 TRBD1 . TRBJ1-5 TRBV5-6 CASSGGTGGPQPQHF TGTGCCAGCAGCGGAGGGACAGGGGGCCCTCAGCCCCAGCATTTT
13 . few TRBJ1-1 TRBV5-1 CASSQYRDTEAFF TGCGCCAGCAGCCAATACAGGGACACTGAAGCTTTCTTT
11 . . TRBJ2-1 TRBV14 CASTAGVEQFF TGTGCCAGCACCGCAGGGGTAGAGCAGTTCTTC
11 . . TRBJ2-3 TRBV27 CASRRTDTQYF TGTGCCAGTAGGAGAACAGATACGCAGTATTTT
14 . . TRBJ2-5 TRBV7-3 CASSLGTYGETQYF TGTGCCAGCAGCCTTGGGACCTATGGAGAGACCCAGTACTTC
14 . . TRBJ2-7 TRBV4-2 CASSQAGWTYEQYF TGTGCCAGCAGCCAAGCTGGGTGGACCTACGAGCAGTACTTC
15 TRBD1 . TRBJ2-2 TRBV14 CASRGRQGENGELFF TGTGCCAGCCGCGGGCGACAGGGGGAGAACGGGGAGCTGTTTTTT
17 TRBD2 . TRBJ2-3 TRBV27 CASSLRGRSGSTDTQYF TGTGCCAGCAGTTTACGAGGTCGTAGCGGGAGCACAGATACGCAGTATTTT
15 TRBD2 . TRBJ2-3 TRBV6-5 CASRPSGILLGTQYF TGTGCCAGCAGGCCTAGCGGGATTCTCTTGGGTACGCAGTATTTT
16 TRBD1 . TRBJ2-2 TRBV9 CASSVQGAKGTGELFF TGTGCCAGCAGCGTACAGGGGGCGAAAGGCACCGGGGAGCTGTTTTTT
14 . . TRBJ1-2 TRBV6-1 CASRGQATNYGYTF TGTGCCAGTAGAGGGCAGGCAACTAACTATGGCTACACCTTC
13 . . TRBJ1-1 TRBV19 CASTQTVNTEAFF TGTGCCAGTACCCAGACGGTGAACACTGAAGCTTTCTTT
14 . . TRBJ1-2 TRBV27 CASKGVTRAHGYTF TGTGCCTCAAAGGGCGTAACACGAGCTCATGGCTACACCTTC
13 . . TRBJ1-3 TRBV21-1 CASTEPGGNTIYF TGTGCCAGCACCGAACCGGGGGGAAACACCATATATTTT
15 TRBD1 . TRBJ2-7 TRBV4-1 CASSQTGQIGYEQYF TGCGCCAGCAGCCAGACGGGACAGATCGGGTACGAGCAGTACTTC
14 . . TRBJ2-1 TRBV6-4 CASSRGGSYNEQFF TGTGCCAGCAGCAGAGGGGGCTCCTACAATGAGCAGTTCTTC
15 . . TRBJ2-2 TRBV11-3 CASSLLGQSTGELFF TGTGCCAGCAGCTTACTAGGACAGAGCACCGGGGAGCTGTTTTTT
16 . . TRBJ1-5 TRBV19 CASSILVGAGNQPQHF TGTGCCAGTAGTATTCTGGTTGGGGCGGGGAATCAGCCCCAGCATTTT
16 TRBD1 . TRBJ2-5 TRBV27 CASSTTDRGGVETQYF TGTGCCAGCAGTACGACCGACAGGGGAGGTGTAGAGACCCAGTACTTC
16 . . TRBJ1-3 TRBV7-8 CASSLAVQGFGNTIYF TGTGCCAGCAGCTTAGCGGTCCAGGGATTTGGAAACACCATATATTTT
11 . few TRBJ2-1 TRBV20-1 CSVPGWYEQFF TGCAGTGTCCCAGGGTGGTATGAGCAGTTCTTC